A single T cell receptor beta chain is shown here with its context. The CDR3 extends over 14 amino acids. Per the germline V gene, CDR1 is SGHAT and CDR2 is FQNNGV. Trimming cost V 6 bases and J 4 bases; bases outside gene matches: 7. This entry is derived from a study of PD-1 blockade in classical Hodgkin lymphoma. The method was immunoSEQ multiplex PCR; TCRdb's version includes in-frame clones alone and lacks a portion of them. This table has about 22,000 clones, 70% to 80% appearing once. Time point meaning: cycle 4 day 1 (C4D1), after around six weeks of nivolumab. Every patient had relapsed following autologous stem cell transplantation, and cohorts differed in brentuximab vedotin exposure. Negative selection with magnetic separation was used to purify CD4+ T cells from thawed PBMCs.

The rearrangement links TRBV11-2 to TRBJ2-7; TRBD1 matches 9 bases. This receptor was obtained from a human donor with classical Hodgkin lymphoma. This material consisted of CD4+ T cells from blood, taken before the fourth cycle of nivolumab. CDR3 coding DNA: TGTGCCAGCAGATCCCCGGGACAGGGTTACGAGCAGTACTTC. Protein: CASRSPGQGYEQYF. Complete variable domain (other parts from reference TRBV11-2 and TRBJ2-7): EAGVAQSPRYKIIEKRQSVAFWCNPISGHATLYWYQQILGQGPKLLIQFQNNGVVDDSQLPKDRFSAERLKGVDSTLKIQPAKLEDSAVYLCASRSPGQGYEQYFGPGTRLTVT.